This TCR beta chain was recovered during a study of T cell responses to AZD1222 COVID-19 vaccine. Study conclusions and caveats: Clonal diversity may have been underestimated in mostly white British donors. Repertoires were obtained solely post-peak T cell response. Spike was spanned by vaccine-associated CD4 TCRs, which were dominant at 160-218 and 743-854. Seropositive AZD1222 recipients at baseline numbered only six or seven.

A note on this clone: Its specificity is unknown.

The table came from immunoSEQ multiplex PCR; TCRdb's copy has only in-frame clones and leaves some out. The data hold about 100,000 clones, with more than 75% observed a single time. Germline CDR1 is SGDLS and CDR2 is YYNGEE. Unmatched junction bases numbered 8, after V lost 0 bases and J lost 6 bases. The CDR3 has 16 residues. This rearrangement joins TRBV9 to TRBJ2-3; TRBD2 aligns across 9 bases. The sample in question was peripheral blood, obtained on day 0 of MenACWY control vaccination. This TCR was sampled from an adult in good health. The CDR3 loop reads CASSVGPAGGGDTQYF. The CDR3 DNA follows: TGTGCCAGCAGCGTAGGTCCAGCGGGAGGAGGTGATACGCAGTATTTT.